The 3 T cell receptor beta chains presented below share a single source sample, sequenced in a study of beta chain features in type 1 diabetes. TCRB transcripts that were expressed got sequenced, as all of the isolated RNA had been reverse transcribed. Clones were sequenced by immunoSEQ multiplex PCR, and TCRdb holds only the in-frame ones, with some missing. Found here are about 220,000 clones, under 13% of them singletons; the top ten hold about 1.2%. Sequencing was done on a sample of central memory CD4+ T cells from blood. These receptors all stem from a man between 18 and 35 years old in good health.

This clone was detected ten times or more. Other DNA sequences in the same sample also yield this CDR3. The chain uses TRBV11-2 and TRBJ2-7, with D hard to call. Trimming left V 0 bases short and J 1 base short, with 7 bases between. The CDR3 consists of 14 residues. Germline V gives CDR1 SGHAT, CDR2 FQNNGV. DNA of the CDR3: TGTGCCAGCAGCTTAGATCATGTTTCCTACGAGCAGTACTTC. Its translation: CASSLDHVSYEQYF.

J is TRBJ2-1 and V is TRBV30; 9 bases are shared with TRBD2. The CDR3 spans 17 residues. After removal of 3 bases from V and 5 bases from J, the junction contained 14 bases not matched to a gene. The germline CDR1 and CDR2 sequences are GTSNPN and SVGIG (reference sequence). As DNA, the CDR3 is TGTGCCTGGAGCACACTTTTTAGCGGGAGACTCGACAATGAGCAGTTCTTC. Translated, it gives CAWSTLFSGRLDNEQFF.

This chain joins TRBV7-6 and TRBJ1-5; a possible D gene is TRBD1 (5 bases). This CDR3 contains 13 residues. Germline V gene data show CDR1 as SGHVS and CDR2 as FNYEAQ. The germline V and J ends were trimmed by 2 bases and 5 bases, with 7 bases remaining between them. Here the CDR3 DNA reads TGTGCCAGCAGCTTAAGGGGCGATCAGCCCCAGCATTTT. It yields the protein CASSLRGDQPQHF.